The next 23 T cell receptor beta chains were all read from a single sample in a study of T cells in Graves' hyperthyroidism and ophthalmopathy. TCR beta CDR3 sequences were amplified from RNA transcripts. The HTBI primer set was used in a first-round RT-PCR of the TCR CDR3. TCRdb re-called the multiplex PCR reads through MiXCR, storing one row per CDR3 protein. This table has around 540,000 distinct CDR3 sequences, roughly 15% appearing once. The sequenced material came from blood. These receptors originate from a woman aged 25-40 years with Graves' ophthalmopathy.

About this clonotype: This may arise from a read error, as a much more abundant clone is one base away. The J gene is TRBJ1-2, the V gene TRBV28; TRBD1 might be the D (5 bases). The germline V gene has CDR1 MDHEN and CDR2 SYDVKM. The CDR3 has 11 amino acids. V was trimmed by 10 bases and J by 4 bases, leaving 10 bases between them. The CDR3 region is CATRQCYGYTF. The DNA of the CDR3 is TGTGCCACGAGACAGTGCTATGGCTACACCTTC.

This sequence joins TRBV5-4 and TRBJ2-5; tentatively, D is TRBD1 (6 bases). The CDR3 totals 14 residues. Germline V gene sequence: CDR1 SGHNT, CDR2 YYREEE (reference sequence). V dropped 4 bases and J dropped 1 base, with 11 bases sitting between them. The CDR3 sequence: CASSPQGGQETQYF. CDR3 nucleotide sequence: TGTGCCAGCAGCCCACAGGGTGGCCAAGAGACCCAGTACTTC.

In its sample, this clonotype was seen a few times. A much more abundant neighbour one base away suggests this may be a read error. The rearrangement links TRBV5-4 to TRBJ1-1; D not certain. Germline V gene lookup returns CDR1 SGHNT and CDR2 YYREEE (reference sequence). This CDR3 comprises 14 residues. Trimming left V 4 bases short and J 1 base short, with 11 bases between. The CDR3 spells CASSTSVTNTEAFF. Here the CDR3 DNA reads TGTGCCAGCAGCACCTCCGTCACGAACACTGAAGCTTTCTTT.

Notes on this clonotype: A read error may explain this, as a much larger clone is one base away. The CDR3 DNA is TGTGCGATTCAAGGCGGCCCCTACGAGCAGTACTTC. It translates to CAIQGGPYEQYF. The chain employs TRBV30 and TRBJ2-7; D uncertain. CDR1 is GTSNPN, CDR2 SVGIG, per germline (reference sequence). CDR3 length: 12 residues.

This clonotype came up many times. The chain combines TRBV6-2 or TRBV6-3 with TRBJ1-5; possibly TRBD1 for D (5 bases). From germline, CDR1 is MNHEY and CDR2 SVGEGT. CDR3 length: 13 amino acids. V gave up 6 bases and J gave up 7 bases, with 13 bases separating them. The CDR3 sequence: CASRSRVEQPQHF. The CDR3 DNA is TGTGCCAGCAGGTCCAGGGTGGAACAGCCCCAGCATTTT.

This clonotype was seen at least ten times. The genes are TRBV11-2 and TRBJ2-7; 8 bases line up with TRBD1. The J segment lost 6 bases and the V segment lost 2 bases, leaving 6 bases of the junction unmatched. The V gene's germline CDR1 is SGHAT and CDR2 FQNNGV. CDR3 length: 14 residues. DNA of the CDR3: TGTGCCAGCAGCTTAAGGGGACAGGCTGTCGAGCAGTACTTC. This codes for CASSLRGQAVEQYF.

This clonotype has at least ten counts. The chain is built from TRBV6-1 and TRBJ2-7; unclear D gene. Trimming removed 8 bases at V and 3 bases at J, with 11 bases between. The CDR3 runs 12 residues. Germline V lookup: CDR1 MNHNS, CDR2 SASEGT. CDR3 sequence: CASASDLYEQYF. The CDR3 DNA sequence: TGTGCCAGCGCCTCGGACCTCTACGAGCAGTACTTC.

The V gene is TRBV4-3, the J gene TRBJ1-6, with D unclear. Per germline, CDR1 LGHNA and CDR2 YSLEER. CDR3 length: 14 residues. Trimming removed 0 bases at V and 7 bases at J, with 7 bases between. The CDR3 sequence: CASSQEGKNSPLHF. CDR3 DNA: TGCGCCAGCAGCCAAGAGGGAAAGAATTCACCCCTCCACTTT.

Of note for this clonotype: This may arise from a read error, as a much more abundant clone is one base away. The chain links TRBV9 to TRBJ2-5; possibly TRBD2 for D (6 bases). The CDR3 covers 15 residues. From germline, CDR1 is SGDLS and CDR2 YYNGEE. Trimming left V 0 bases short and J 5 bases short, with 14 bases between. CDR3 loop: CASSVGLGDWETQYF. In DNA, the CDR3 is TGTGCCAGCAGCGTAGGCCTGGGGGACTGGGAGACCCAGTACTTC. The whole variable domain, filled in from reference TRBV9 and TRBJ2-5, reads DSGVTQTPKHLITATGQRVTLRCSPRSGDLSVYWYQQSLDQGLQFLIQYYNGEERAKGNILERFSAQQFPDLHSELNLSSLELGDSALYFCASSVGLGDWETQYFGPGTRLLVL.

This clonotype came up a few times. The chain combines TRBV7-9 with TRBJ2-7, with D possibly TRBD2 on 8 matching bases. The CDR3 is 14 amino acids. V was shortened by 4 bases and J by 2 bases, with 12 bases between the two germline ends. In germline, CDR1 is SEHNR, CDR2 FQNEAQ (reference sequence). The DNA of the CDR3 is TGTGCCAGCAGCTCGGGAGGGGGCACCTACGAGCAGTACTTC. This sequence encodes CASSSGGGTYEQYF.

The chain combines TRBV5-8 with TRBJ2-1; 15 nucleotides line up with TRBD2. J lost 3 bases, V lost 5 bases, and 12 bases had no gene match. Germline V gene lookup returns CDR1 SGHTS and CDR2 YDEGEE. The CDR3 has 19 residues. The CDR3 coding sequence is TGTGCCAGCAGACTTTTGGGACTAGCGGGAGGCCTTCACTACAATGAGCAGTTCTTC. Translation: CASRLLGLAGGLHYNEQFF.

This clonotype was detected a few times. The chain employs TRBV28 and TRBJ1-3; a possible D gene is TRBD1 (5 bases). V was shortened by 4 bases and J by 4 bases, with 14 bases between the two germline ends. The CDR3 length is 15 residues. Germline V gives CDR1 MDHEN, CDR2 SYDVKM. CDR3: CASSSGTAWGNTIYF. DNA for the CDR3: TGTGCCAGCAGTTCCGGGACTGCCTGGGGAAACACCATATATTTT. The whole variable domain, remainder taken from reference TRBV28 and TRBJ1-3, is DVKVTQSSRYLVKRTGEKVFLECVQDMDHENMFWYRQDPGLGLRLIYFSYDVKMKEKGDIPEGYSVSREKKERFSLILESASTNQTSMYLCASSSGTAWGNTIYFGEGSWLTVV.

This clonotype was recorded many times. This chain links TRBV29-1 with TRBJ2-3; 8 nucleotides match TRBD2. This CDR3 comprises 15 residues. The J segment lost 2 bases and the V segment lost 3 bases, leaving 7 bases of the junction unmatched. The V gene's germline CDR1 is SQVTM and CDR2 ANQGSEA. CDR3 sequence reads: CSVDQVAGYTDTQYF. The CDR3 DNA follows: TGCAGCGTTGATCAGGTAGCGGGGTACACAGATACGCAGTATTTT.

This clonotype was detected a few times. The rearrangement links TRBV25-1 to TRBJ1-1; 9 positions match TRBD1. CDR3 length equals 14 residues. Germline V gene data show CDR1 as MGHDK and CDR2 as SYGVNS. The J segment lost 1 base and the V segment lost 6 bases, leaving 3 bases of the junction unmatched. The CDR3, as DNA: TGTGCCAGCAGAGGGACAGGGCAGAACACTGAAGCTTTCTTT. It yields the protein CASRGTGQNTEAFF.

This chain uses TRBV6-2 or TRBV6-3 with TRBJ2-3; TRBD1 matches 7 bases. J lost 2 bases, V lost 3 bases, and 5 bases had no gene match. Germline V gives CDR1 MNHEY, CDR2 SVGEGT. The CDR3 consists of 15 residues. CDR3 region: CASSYLTGFTDTQYF. DNA for the CDR3: TGTGCCAGCAGTTATCTGACAGGGTTCACAGATACGCAGTATTTT.

This clonotype has ten or more counts. The genes are TRBV6-2 or TRBV6-3 and TRBJ2-1; 11 nucleotides align to TRBD2. V trimming: 7 bases; J trimming: 6 bases; junction bases outside the gene matches: 11. In germline, CDR1 is MNHEY, CDR2 SVGEGT. This CDR3 is 16 amino acids long. The DNA of the CDR3 is TGTGCCAGCAATGACGCCCTTAGCGGGAGGGCCAATGAGCAGTTCTTC. Residues: CASNDALSGRANEQFF.

In its sample, this clonotype was seen many times. The chain is built from TRBV3-1 and TRBJ2-7, with unresolved D. Germline CDR1 LGHDT, CDR2 YNNKEL (reference sequence). V lost 1 base and J 2 bases, leaving 3 bases between the germline ends. The CDR3 has 12 residues. DNA for the CDR3: TGTGCCAGCAGCCAAGGACCCTACGAGCAGTACTTC. Encoded protein: CASSQGPYEQYF.

There are a few counts of this clonotype. The chain employs TRBV12-3 or TRBV12-4 and TRBJ2-7; 9 positions match TRBD2. The ends lost 1 base at V and 3 bases at J; junction bases unmatched: 4. The CDR3 runs to 15 residues. The CDR3 sequence is CASSLVPSGIYEQYF. The CDR3 region has the DNA TGTGCCAGCAGTTTAGTCCCTAGCGGGATCTACGAGCAGTACTTC.

This clonotype was recorded a few times. The chain links TRBV29-1 to TRBJ1-1; D is possibly TRBD1 (5 bases). V was trimmed by 2 bases and J by 4 bases, leaving 14 bases between them. The germline V gene encodes CDR1 SQVTM and CDR2 ANQGSEA. This CDR3 contains 14 residues. CDR3 DNA sequence: TGCAGCGTTGAAAGGGACTTTGGGGGCACTGAAGCTTTCTTT. Protein: CSVERDFGGTEAFF.

This clonotype was seen at least ten times. V and J are TRBV5-5 and TRBJ2-1, with a tentative D call TRBD1 (6 bases). With 0 bases removed from V and 6 bases from J, the gap between germline ends came to 13 bases. Germline V gene sequence: CDR1 SGHKS, CDR2 YYEKEE (reference sequence). The CDR3 extends over 15 amino acids. The CDR3 protein is CASSLGPGQFNEQFF. The CDR3 nucleotides are TGTGCCAGCAGCTTGGGCCCCGGACAGTTCAATGAGCAGTTCTTC.

This clonotype was observed many times. The rearrangement links TRBV20-1 to TRBJ1-5; 7 nucleotides match TRBD1. J was trimmed by 3 bases and V by 8 bases; bases with no gene match: 4. Germline-derived CDR1 and CDR2 are DFQATT and SNEGSKA (reference sequence). This CDR3 is 12 amino acids long. The CDR3 loop is CSPGQANQPQHF. CDR3 coding DNA: TGCAGTCCTGGACAGGCCAATCAGCCCCAGCATTTT.

This clonotype was seen more than once but under ten times. This rearrangement joins TRBV4-3 to TRBJ1-2; no clear D gene. Germline CDR1 LGHNA, CDR2 YSLEER. This CDR3 is 18 amino acids long. V was shortened by 1 base and J by 2 bases, with 20 bases between the two germline ends. The CDR3, as DNA: TGCGCCAGCAGCCAAGCTCCCGCCGTCATGGGCGCCAACTATGGCTACACCTTC. It yields the protein CASSQAPAVMGANYGYTF.

This clonotype was counted only a few times. The CDR3 region is CASGLAYNEQFF. In DNA, the CDR3 is TGTGCCAGCGGACTAGCCTACAATGAGCAGTTCTTC. The chain joins TRBV27 to TRBJ2-1; 7 nucleotides match TRBD2. The CDR3 has 12 residues. Trimming cost V 8 bases and J 2 bases; bases outside gene matches: 0. Germline assignment: CDR1 MNHEY and CDR2 SMNVEV (reference sequence).